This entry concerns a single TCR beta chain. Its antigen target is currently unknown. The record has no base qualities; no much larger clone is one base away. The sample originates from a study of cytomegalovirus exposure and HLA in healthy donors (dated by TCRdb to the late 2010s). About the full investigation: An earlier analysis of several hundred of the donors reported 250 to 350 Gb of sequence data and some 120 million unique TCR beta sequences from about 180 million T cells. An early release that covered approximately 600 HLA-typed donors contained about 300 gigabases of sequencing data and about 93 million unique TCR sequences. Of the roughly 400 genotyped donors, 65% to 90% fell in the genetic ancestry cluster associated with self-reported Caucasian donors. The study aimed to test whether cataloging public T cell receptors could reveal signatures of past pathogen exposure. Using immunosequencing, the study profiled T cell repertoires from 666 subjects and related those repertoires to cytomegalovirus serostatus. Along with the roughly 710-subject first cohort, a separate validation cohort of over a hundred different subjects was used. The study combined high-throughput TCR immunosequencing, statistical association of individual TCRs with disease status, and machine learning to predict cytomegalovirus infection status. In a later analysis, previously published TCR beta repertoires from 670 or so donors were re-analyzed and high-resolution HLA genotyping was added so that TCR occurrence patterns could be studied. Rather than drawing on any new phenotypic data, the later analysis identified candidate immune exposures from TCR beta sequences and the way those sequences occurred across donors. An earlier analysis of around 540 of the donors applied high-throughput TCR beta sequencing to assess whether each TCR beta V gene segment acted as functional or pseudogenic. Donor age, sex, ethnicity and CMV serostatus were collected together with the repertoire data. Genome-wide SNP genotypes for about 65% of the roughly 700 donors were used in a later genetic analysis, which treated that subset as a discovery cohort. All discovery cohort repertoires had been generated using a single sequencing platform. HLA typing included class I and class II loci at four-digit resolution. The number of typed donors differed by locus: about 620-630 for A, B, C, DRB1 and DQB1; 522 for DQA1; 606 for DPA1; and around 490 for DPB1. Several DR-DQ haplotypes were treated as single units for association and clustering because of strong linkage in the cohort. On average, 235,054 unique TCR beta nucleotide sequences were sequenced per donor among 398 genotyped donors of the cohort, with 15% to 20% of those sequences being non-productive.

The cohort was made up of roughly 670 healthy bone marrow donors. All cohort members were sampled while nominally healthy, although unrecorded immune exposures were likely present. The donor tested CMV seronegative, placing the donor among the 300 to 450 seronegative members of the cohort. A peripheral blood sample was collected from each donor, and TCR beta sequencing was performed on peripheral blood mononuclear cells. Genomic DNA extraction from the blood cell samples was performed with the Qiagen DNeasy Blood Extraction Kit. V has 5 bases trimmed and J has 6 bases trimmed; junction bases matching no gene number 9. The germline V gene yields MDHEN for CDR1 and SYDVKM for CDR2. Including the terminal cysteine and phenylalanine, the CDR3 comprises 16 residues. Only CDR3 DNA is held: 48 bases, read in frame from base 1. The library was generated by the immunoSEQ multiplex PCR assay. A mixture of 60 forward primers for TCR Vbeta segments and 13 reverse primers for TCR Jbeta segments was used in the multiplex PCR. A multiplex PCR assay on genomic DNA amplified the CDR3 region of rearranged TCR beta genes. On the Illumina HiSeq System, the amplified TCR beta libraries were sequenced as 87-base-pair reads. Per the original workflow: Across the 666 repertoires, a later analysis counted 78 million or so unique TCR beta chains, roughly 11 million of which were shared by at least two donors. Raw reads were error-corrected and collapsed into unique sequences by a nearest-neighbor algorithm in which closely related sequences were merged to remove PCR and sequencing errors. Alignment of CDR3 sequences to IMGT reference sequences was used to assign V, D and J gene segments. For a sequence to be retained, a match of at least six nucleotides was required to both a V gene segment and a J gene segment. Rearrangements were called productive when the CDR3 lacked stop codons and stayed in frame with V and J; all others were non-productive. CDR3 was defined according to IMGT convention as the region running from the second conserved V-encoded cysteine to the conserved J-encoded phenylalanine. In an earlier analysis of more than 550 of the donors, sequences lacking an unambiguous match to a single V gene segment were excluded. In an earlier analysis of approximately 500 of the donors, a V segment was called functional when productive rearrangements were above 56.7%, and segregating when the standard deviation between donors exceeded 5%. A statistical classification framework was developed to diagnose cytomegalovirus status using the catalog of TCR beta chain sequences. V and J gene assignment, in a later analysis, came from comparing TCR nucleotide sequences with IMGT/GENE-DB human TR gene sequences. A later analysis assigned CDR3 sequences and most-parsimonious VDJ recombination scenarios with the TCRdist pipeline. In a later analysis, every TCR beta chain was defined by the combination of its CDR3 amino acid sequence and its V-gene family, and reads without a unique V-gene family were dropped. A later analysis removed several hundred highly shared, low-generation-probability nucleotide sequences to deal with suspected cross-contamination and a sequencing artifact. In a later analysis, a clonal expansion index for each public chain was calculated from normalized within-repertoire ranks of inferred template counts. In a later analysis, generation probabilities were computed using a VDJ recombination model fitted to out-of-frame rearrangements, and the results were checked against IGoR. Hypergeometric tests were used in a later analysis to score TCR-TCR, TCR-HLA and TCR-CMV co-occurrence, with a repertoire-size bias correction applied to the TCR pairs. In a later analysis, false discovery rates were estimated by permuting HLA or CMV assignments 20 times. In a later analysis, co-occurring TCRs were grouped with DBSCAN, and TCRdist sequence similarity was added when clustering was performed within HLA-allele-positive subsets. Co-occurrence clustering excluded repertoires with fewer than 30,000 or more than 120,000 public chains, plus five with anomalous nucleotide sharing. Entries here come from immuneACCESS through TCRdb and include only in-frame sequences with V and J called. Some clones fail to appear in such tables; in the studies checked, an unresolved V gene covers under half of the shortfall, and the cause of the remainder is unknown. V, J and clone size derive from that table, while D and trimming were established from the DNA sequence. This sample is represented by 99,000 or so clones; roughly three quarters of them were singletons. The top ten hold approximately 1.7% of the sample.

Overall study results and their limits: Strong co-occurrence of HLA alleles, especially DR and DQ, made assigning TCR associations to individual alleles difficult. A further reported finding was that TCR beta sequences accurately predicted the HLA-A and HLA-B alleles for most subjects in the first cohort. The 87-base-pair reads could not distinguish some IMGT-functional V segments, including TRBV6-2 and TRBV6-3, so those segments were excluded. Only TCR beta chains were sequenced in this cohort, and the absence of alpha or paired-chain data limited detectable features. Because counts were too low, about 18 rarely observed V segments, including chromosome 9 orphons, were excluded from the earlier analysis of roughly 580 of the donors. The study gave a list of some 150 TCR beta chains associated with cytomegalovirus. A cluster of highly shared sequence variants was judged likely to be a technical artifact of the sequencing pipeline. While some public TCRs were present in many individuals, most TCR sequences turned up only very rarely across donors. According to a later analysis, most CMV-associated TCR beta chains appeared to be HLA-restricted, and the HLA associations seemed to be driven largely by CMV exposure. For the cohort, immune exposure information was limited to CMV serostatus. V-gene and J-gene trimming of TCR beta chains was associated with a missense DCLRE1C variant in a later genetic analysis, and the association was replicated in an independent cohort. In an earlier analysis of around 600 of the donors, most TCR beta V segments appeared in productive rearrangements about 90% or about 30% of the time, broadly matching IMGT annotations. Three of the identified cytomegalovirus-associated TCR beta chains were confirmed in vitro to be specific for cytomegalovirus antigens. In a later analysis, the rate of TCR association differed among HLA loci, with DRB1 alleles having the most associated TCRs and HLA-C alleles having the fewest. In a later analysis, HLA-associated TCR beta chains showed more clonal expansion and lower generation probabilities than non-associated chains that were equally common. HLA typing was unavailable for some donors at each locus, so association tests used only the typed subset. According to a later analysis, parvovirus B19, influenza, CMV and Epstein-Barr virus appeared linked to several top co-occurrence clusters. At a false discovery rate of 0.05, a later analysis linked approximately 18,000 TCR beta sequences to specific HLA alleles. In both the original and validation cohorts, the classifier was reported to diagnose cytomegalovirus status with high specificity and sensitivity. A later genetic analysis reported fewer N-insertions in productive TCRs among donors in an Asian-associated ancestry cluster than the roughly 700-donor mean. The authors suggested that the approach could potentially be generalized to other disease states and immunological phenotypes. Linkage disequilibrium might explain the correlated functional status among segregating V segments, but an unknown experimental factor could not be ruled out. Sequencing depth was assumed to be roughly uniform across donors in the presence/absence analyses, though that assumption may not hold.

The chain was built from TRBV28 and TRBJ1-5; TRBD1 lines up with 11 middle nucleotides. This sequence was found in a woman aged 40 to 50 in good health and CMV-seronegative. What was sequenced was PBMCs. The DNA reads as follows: TGTGCCAGCAGTCCACGGGACAGGGGGTCTATTCAGCCCCAGCATTTT. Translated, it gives CASSPRDRGSIQPQHF.